This TCR beta chain was observed in a study of cytomegalovirus exposure and HLA in healthy donors. Turning to the study itself: When roughly 420 donors were genotyped, approximately 80% of them were found to fall in the Caucasian-associated ancestry cluster. Study outcomes and limitations: Rates of TCR association differed by HLA locus in a later analysis, with DRB1 highest and HLA-C lowest. Reports state that TCR beta sequences accurately predicted most subjects' HLA-A and HLA-B alleles.

Germline V lookup: CDR1 LGHNA, CDR2 YNFKEQ. J was trimmed by 2 bases and V by 0 bases; bases with no gene match: 6. This CDR3 is 17 amino acids long. Each donor's status was that of a healthy bone marrow donor. Of note for this clone: Antigen unknown.

Primers: 60 Vbeta forward and 13 Jbeta reverse. The protocol was immunoSEQ multiplex PCR, while the TCRdb copy is restricted to in-frame clones and leaves out a portion. The table records tens of thousands of clones, 78% of them present only once. Sequencing was done on a sample of PBMCs. This sequence was found in a male donor in good health and CMV-seropositive. The chain joins TRBV4-2 to TRBJ2-5; 10 nucleotides match TRBD2. The CDR3 region has the DNA TGTGCCAGCAGCCAAGAGGCTAGCGGGAGAAGGCAAGAGACCCAGTACTTC. Amino acids: CASSQEASGRRQETQYF.